This TCR beta chain was identified in a study of T cell responses to AZD1222 COVID-19 vaccine. Study results and caveats: Researchers took repertoire samples only after the peak T cell response had come. Most donors were white British and more were female, and clonal diversity was possibly underestimated. Spike was spanned by vaccine-associated CD4 TCRs, with dominance at 160-218 and 743-854.

A remark on this clone: The antigen is not known.

Repertoires were generated with immunoSEQ multiplex PCR, while TCRdb's copy carries only in-frame clones and drops some. The repertoire holds about 150,000 clones, about 91% seen once, with roughly 2% in the top ten. Germline CDR1 is SGHVS and CDR2 is FNYEAQ. The length of the CDR3 is 14 residues. The germline V and J ends were trimmed by 4 bases and 1 base, with 9 bases remaining between them. The material sequenced was peripheral blood, taken on day 0 of AZD1222 vaccination. The chain recombines TRBV7-6 with TRBJ2-3; perhaps TRBD1 as D (6 bases). This clonotype was sampled from an adult in good health. As DNA, the CDR3 is TGTGCCAGCAGCTACCGACAGGGCACAGATACGCAGTATTTT. It translates to CASSYRQGTDTQYF. Filled out from reference TRBV7-6 and TRBJ2-3, the complete variable domain reads GAGVSQSPRYKVTKRGQDVALRCDPISGHVSLYWYRQALGQGPEFLTYFNYEAQQDKSGLPNDRFSAERPEGSISTLTIQRTEQRDSAMYRCASSYRQGTDTQYFGPGTRLTVL.